This T cell receptor beta chain was obtained from a study of T cells in Graves' hyperthyroidism and ophthalmopathy. There were TCR beta CDR3 regions amplified from RNA transcripts. HTBI primers were the set used in a first-round RT-PCR of the TCR CDR3. TCRdb re-called the multiplex PCR reads with MiXCR, one entry per CDR3 protein. Of approximately 410,000 distinct CDR3 sequences in the sample, approximately 14% are singletons; the top ten hold 5% to 6%. The ends were cut back, 1 base at V and 6 bases at J, with 9 bases in the middle. The CDR3 length is 14 residues. Germline values: CDR1 SEHNR, CDR2 FQNEAQ (reference sequence). Diagnoses rested on clinical symptoms, serum thyroxine and TRAb, thyroid ultrasound and orbital computed tomography.

The chain is built from TRBV7-9 and TRBJ2-2, with D unresolved. Sequenced material: blood. This receptor was identified in a young woman with Graves' hyperthyroidism. The CDR3 DNA follows: TGTGCCAGCAGCTTAGAGGCCAGATCCGGGGAGCTGTTTTTT. Amino acid sequence: CASSLEARSGELFF.